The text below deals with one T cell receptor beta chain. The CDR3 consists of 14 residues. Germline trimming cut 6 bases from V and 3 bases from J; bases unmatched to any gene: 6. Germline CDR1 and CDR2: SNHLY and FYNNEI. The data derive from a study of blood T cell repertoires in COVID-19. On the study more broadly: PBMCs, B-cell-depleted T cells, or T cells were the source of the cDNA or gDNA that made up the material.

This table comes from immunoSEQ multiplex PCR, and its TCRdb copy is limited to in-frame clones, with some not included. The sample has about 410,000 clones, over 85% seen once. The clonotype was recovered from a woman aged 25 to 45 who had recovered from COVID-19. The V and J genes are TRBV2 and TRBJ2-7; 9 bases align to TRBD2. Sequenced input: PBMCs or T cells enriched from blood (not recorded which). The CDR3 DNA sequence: TGTGCCAGCAGATTGCTTAGCGGGAGCTACGAGCAGTACTTC. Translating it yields CASRLLSGSYEQYF. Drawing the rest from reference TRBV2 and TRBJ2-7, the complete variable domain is EPEVTQTPSHQVTQMGQEVILRCVPISNHLYFYWYRQILGQKVEFLVSFYNNEISEKSEIFDDQFSVERPDGSNFTLKIRSTKLEDSAMYFCASRLLSGSYEQYFGPGTRLTVT.